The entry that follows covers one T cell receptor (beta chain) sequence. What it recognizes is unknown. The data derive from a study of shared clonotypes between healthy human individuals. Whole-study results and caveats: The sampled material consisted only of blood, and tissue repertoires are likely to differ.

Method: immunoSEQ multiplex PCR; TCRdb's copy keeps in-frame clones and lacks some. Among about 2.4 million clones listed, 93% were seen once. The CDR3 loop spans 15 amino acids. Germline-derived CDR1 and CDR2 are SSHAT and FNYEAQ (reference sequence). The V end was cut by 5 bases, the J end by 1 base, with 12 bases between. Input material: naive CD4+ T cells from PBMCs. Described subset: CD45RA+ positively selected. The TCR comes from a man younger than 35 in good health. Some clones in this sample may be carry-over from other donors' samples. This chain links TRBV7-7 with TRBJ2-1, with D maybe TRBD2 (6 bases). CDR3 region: CASSPGEASYNEQFF. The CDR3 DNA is TGTGCCAGCAGCCCCGGGGAGGCATCCTACAATGAGCAGTTCTTC.